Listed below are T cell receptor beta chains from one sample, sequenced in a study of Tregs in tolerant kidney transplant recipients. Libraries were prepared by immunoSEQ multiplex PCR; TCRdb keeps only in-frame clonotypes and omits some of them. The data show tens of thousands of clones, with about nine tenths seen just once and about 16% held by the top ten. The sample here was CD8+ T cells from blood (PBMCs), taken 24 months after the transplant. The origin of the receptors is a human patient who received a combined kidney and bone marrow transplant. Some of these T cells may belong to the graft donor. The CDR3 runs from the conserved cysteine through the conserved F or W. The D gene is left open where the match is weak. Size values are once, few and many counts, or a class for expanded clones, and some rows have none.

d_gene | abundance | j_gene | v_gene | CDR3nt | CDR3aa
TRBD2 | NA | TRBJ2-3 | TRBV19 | TGTGCCAGTGTGGGGAGCGGGGGGGCCTTACCGGATACGCAGTATTTT | CASVGSGGALPDTQYF
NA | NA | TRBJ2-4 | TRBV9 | TGTGCCAGCAGCCAACAGAAGGGGGACGCGATACACATTCAGTACTTC | CASSQQKGDAIHIQYF
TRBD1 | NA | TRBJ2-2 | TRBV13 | TGTGCCAGCAGCGACAGGGGGCCTAACACCGGGGAGCTGTTTTTT | CASSDRGPNTGELFF
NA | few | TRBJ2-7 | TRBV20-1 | TGCAGTGCTAGTTTCGGCTACGAGCAGTACTTC | CSASFGYEQYF
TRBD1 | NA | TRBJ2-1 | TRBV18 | TGTGCCAGCTCACTGTCCGGGACAGGGCCCTACAATGAGCAGTTCTTC | CASSLSGTGPYNEQFF
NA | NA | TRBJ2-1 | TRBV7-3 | TGTGCCAGCAGCTTATTTGGGGCGGACAATGAGCAGTTCTTC | CASSLFGADNEQFF
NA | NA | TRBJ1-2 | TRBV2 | TGTGCCAGCAGTGAGGGGAGTCTCAACTATGGCTACACCTTC | CASSEGSLNYGYTF
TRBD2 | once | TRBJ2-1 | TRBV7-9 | TGTGCCAGCAGCTCCGGGACTAGCGGGAGAGCTTACAATGAGCAGTTCTTC | CASSSGTSGRAYNEQFF
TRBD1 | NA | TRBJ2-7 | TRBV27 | TGTGCCAGCAGTGTCGGACAGGCCTACGAGCAGTACTTC | CASSVGQAYEQYF
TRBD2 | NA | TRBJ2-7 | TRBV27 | TGTGCCAGCAGTTCCTACCTAGCGGGAGGTAACGAGCAGTACTTC | CASSSYLAGGNEQYF
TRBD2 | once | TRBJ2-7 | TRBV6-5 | TGTGCCAGCAGTGAAGGACTAGCTTACGAGCAGTACTTC | CASSEGLAYEQYF
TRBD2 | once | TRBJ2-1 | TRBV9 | TGTGCCAGCACCCTTCTATTAGCGGGAAGTTCCTACAATGAGCAGTTCTTC | CASTLLLAGSSYNEQFF
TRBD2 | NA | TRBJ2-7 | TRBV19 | TGTGCCAGTAGTATAGGCGGCGGGGGGGCCTACGAGCAGTACTTC | CASSIGGGGAYEQYF
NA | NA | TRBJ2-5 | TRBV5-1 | TGCGCCAGCAGCTTGGTTCCAGGGGATATGACCCAGTACTTC | CASSLVPGDMTQYF
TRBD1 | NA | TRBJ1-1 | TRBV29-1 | TGCAGCGTTGAAGGCCCCGGACAGGGGAGAAAAGCTTTCTTT | CSVEGPGQGRKAFF
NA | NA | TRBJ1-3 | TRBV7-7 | TGTGCCAGCAACCACCGGGAGGGGGACACCATATATTTT | CASNHREGDTIYF
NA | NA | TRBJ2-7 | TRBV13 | TGTGCCAGCAGCCAAATTGACGCTTACGCAGGGGTGTCCTACGAGCAGTACTTC | CASSQIDAYAGVSYEQYF
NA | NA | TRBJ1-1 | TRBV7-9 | TGTGCCAGCAGCTTAACAAACACTGAAGCTTTCTTT | CASSLTNTEAFF
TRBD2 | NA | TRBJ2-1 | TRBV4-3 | TGCGCCAGCAGCCAACCCCCAGCGGGATCCACCTACAATGAGCAGTTCTTC | CASSQPPAGSTYNEQFF
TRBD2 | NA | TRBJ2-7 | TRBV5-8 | TGTGCCAGCAGCTTCCGACTAGCGAAGGTCCACGAGCAGTACTTC | CASSFRLAKVHEQYF
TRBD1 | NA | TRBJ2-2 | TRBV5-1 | TGCGCCAGCAGCTGGGACAGGAGCACCGGGGAGCTGTTTTTT | CASSWDRSTGELFF
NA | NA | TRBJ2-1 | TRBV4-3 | TGCGCCAGCAGCCGCACAGGAGATCCTTACAATGAGCAGTTCTTC | CASSRTGDPYNEQFF
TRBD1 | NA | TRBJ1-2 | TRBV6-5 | TGTGCCAGCAGTCCGGGACAGGACTATGGCTACACCTTC | CASSPGQDYGYTF
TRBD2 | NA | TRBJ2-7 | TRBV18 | TGTGCCAGCTCACCAGATCCCCAGGCGGGGGGTGACACCTACGAGCAGTACTTC | CASSPDPQAGGDTYEQYF
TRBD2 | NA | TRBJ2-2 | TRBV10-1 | TGCGCCACCGTGGCGGGGGGTACGAACACCGGGGAGCTGTTTTTT | CATVAGGTNTGELFF
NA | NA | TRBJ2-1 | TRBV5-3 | TGTGCCAGAAGCTTGGCTCCCTTACGGGGGAGCTCCTACAATGAGCAGTTCTTC | CARSLAPLRGSSYNEQFF
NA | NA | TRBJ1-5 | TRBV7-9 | TGTGCCAGCAGCTTAGCAGGGAGGGACAATCAGCCCCAGCATTTT | CASSLAGRDNQPQHF
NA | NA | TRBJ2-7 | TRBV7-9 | TGTGCCAGCAGCGCCGGAATAGCGCGGGACGAGCAGTACTTC | CASSAGIARDEQYF
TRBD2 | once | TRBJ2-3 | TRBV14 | TGTGCCAGCAGCCAAGATCGACTAGCGGGAGCAGATACGCAGTATTTT | CASSQDRLAGADTQYF
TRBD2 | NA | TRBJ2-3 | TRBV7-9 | TGTGCCAGCAAAGCAGTCCTAGCGGGACCTAGCACAGATACGCAGTATTTT | CASKAVLAGPSTDTQYF
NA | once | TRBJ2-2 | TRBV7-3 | TGTGCCAGCAGCACCCTCGGCGGGACCGGGGAGCTGTTTTTT | CASSTLGGTGELFF
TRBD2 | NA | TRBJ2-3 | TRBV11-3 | TGTGCCAGCAGCCTGAGGGAGGGTCTGCCAGATACGCAGTATTTT | CASSLREGLPDTQYF
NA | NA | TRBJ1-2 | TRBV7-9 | TGTGCCAGCAGCTCATTACAACGCTTCAACTATGGCTACACCTTC | CASSSLQRFNYGYTF
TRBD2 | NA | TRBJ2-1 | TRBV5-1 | TGCGCCAGCAGTGACTCCGGGACTACTGTCTCCTACAATGAGCAGTTCTTC | CASSDSGTTVSYNEQFF
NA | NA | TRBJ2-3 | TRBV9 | TGTGCCAGCAGCGTAGCAGCGGGCGCCACAGATACGCAGTATTTT | CASSVAAGATDTQYF
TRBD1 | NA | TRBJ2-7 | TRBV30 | TGTGCCTGGAGTGTATACAGGGGGTACGAGCAGTACTTC | CAWSVYRGYEQYF
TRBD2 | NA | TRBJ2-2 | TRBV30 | TGTGCCTGGAAAAGGACTAGTCGGGACACCGGGGAGCTGTTTTTT | CAWKRTSRDTGELFF
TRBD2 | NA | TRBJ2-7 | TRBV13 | TGTGCCAGCACGAAGGGACTAGCGGGAGGGTACGAGCAGTACTTC | CASTKGLAGGYEQYF
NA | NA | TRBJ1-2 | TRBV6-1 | TGTGCCAGCAGTGAAGAGCCGGGAATCTACACCTTC | CASSEEPGIYTF
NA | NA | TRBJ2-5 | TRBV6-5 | TGTGCCAGCAGTTACTCACAGGGAGGGGAGACCCAGTACTTC | CASSYSQGGETQYF